The 27 T cell receptor beta chains below come from one sample, sequenced in a study of cytomegalovirus exposure and HLA in healthy donors. This table comes from immunoSEQ multiplex PCR, and its TCRdb copy is limited to in-frame clones, with some not included. The data contain 250,000 to 400,000 clones, approximately 86% of them seen just once; the ten biggest clones take up about 0.96%. Sequencing was done on a sample of PBMCs. The receptors come from a man aged 25-45 years in good health and CMV-seronegative.

The V and J genes are TRBV30 and TRBJ2-3; 8 nucleotides agree with TRBD2. V was clipped by 5 bases and J by 8 bases; unmatched bases: 12. CDR3 length: 14 residues. Looked up from germline, CDR1 is GTSNPN and CDR2 is SVGIG (reference sequence). The chain's CDR3 is CAWAPSGGAGTQYF. The CDR3 nucleotides read TGTGCCTGGGCCCCCTCCGGGGGGGCGGGTACGCAGTATTTT.

The V gene is TRBV19, the J gene TRBJ2-2, with 11 bases lining up with TRBD2. V was pared by 10 bases and J by 6 bases, with 7 bases of the junction left unmatched. Germline CDR1 is LNHDA and CDR2 is SQIVND (reference sequence). This CDR3 is 14 amino acids long. The CDR3 sequence is CATSTSGAAGELFF. Here the CDR3 DNA reads TGTGCCACTTCGACTAGCGGGGCAGCCGGGGAGCTGTTTTTT.

This clone has a handful of counts. The V call is TRBV2, the J call TRBJ2-7, with a possible D match to TRBD1 (5 bases). The CDR3 runs to 13 residues. CDR1 and CDR2 from the germline V gene are SNHLY and FYNNEI. V dropped 3 bases and J dropped 1 base, with 7 bases sitting between them. This chain's CDR3 is CASSDRVSYEQYF. DNA of the CDR3: TGTGCCAGCAGTGACAGGGTTTCCTACGAGCAGTACTTC.

This clone has more than one count but fewer than ten. The CDR3 loop is CASSQDLVQEQYF. CDR3 sequence (DNA): TGTGCCAGCAGCCAAGATCTGGTTCAGGAGCAGTACTTC. The chain links TRBV4-2 to TRBJ2-7, with D unresolved. This CDR3 region has 13 residues. Germline V gene lookup returns CDR1 LGHNA and CDR2 YNFKEQ. Trimming shortened V by 0 bases and J by 7 bases, and 10 bases separated the two germline ends.

The rearrangement links TRBV19 to TRBJ2-7; tentatively, D is TRBD1 (5 bases). The CDR3 is 14 residues long. The V end lost 5 bases, the J end lost 6 bases, and 17 bases lay between the germline ends. The germline CDR1 and CDR2 sequences are LNHDA and SQIVND (reference sequence). The chain's CDR3 is CASSVRAQVTEQYF. The CDR3 DNA reads as TGTGCCAGTAGTGTTAGGGCACAGGTGACCGAGCAGTACTTC.

The CDR3 bases are TGTGCCAGCAGCTTGGGGGGGGTTTTTGAAAAACTGTTTTTT. This sequence encodes CASSLGGVFEKLFF. This chain connects TRBV5-4 to TRBJ1-4; perhaps TRBD1 as D (5 bases). The CDR3 is 14 residues long. Germline V gene lookup returns CDR1 SGHNT and CDR2 YYREEE (reference sequence). The ends were cut back, 0 bases at V and 7 bases at J, with 10 bases in the middle.

The genes are TRBV4-2 and TRBJ2-1, with TRBD2 matching over 14 bases. This CDR3 spans 18 amino acids. V lost 0 bases and J lost 4; bases outside the gene matches: 5. Germline V CDR1 and CDR2: LGHNA, YNFKEQ. CDR3 coding DNA: TGTGCCAGCAGCCAAGACCCGACTAGCGGGGGGGTATACAATGAGCAGTTCTTC. This translates into CASSQDPTSGGVYNEQFF.

This chain joins TRBV2 and TRBJ2-7; 8 nucleotides match TRBD1. CDR1 SNHLY and CDR2 FYNNEI come from the germline V gene. The CDR3 runs 11 residues. The V gene end was trimmed by 6 bases and the J gene end by 6 bases; junction bases not matched to a gene: 1. In DNA form, the CDR3 reads TGTGCCAGCAGGGGGACAGGCGAGCAGTACTTC. Protein: CASRGTGEQYF.

The chain uses TRBV6-5 and TRBJ2-7; D unclear. Germline-derived CDR1 and CDR2 are MNHEY and SVGAGI. Trimming removed 2 bases from V and 3 bases from J, with 11 bases in between. The CDR3 length is 14 residues. The CDR3 protein is CASSYRLGFYEQYF. The CDR3 DNA is TGTGCCAGCAGTTACAGGCTCGGGTTCTACGAGCAGTACTTC.

The V gene is TRBV18, the J gene TRBJ1-2; tentative D call: TRBD1 (5 bases). The CDR3 spans 13 residues. Germline V gene sequence: CDR1 KGHSH, CDR2 LQKENI. Trimming removed 3 bases at V and 4 bases at J, with 9 bases between. In DNA, the CDR3 is TGTGCCAGCTCACCCCTCGGGGGCTATGGCTACACCTTC. Protein sequence: CASSPLGGYGYTF.

The chain combines TRBV19 with TRBJ1-2; possible D gene TRBD1, 5 bases. The ends were cut back, 7 bases at V and 9 bases at J, with 24 bases in the middle. CDR3 size: 15 residues. In germline, CDR1 is LNHDA, CDR2 SQIVND (reference sequence). CDR3 protein: CASTRGTVGAISYTF. The CDR3 coding sequence is TGTGCCAGTACCCGCGGGACCGTAGGAGCTATCAGCTACACCTTC.

The CDR3 DNA is TGTGCCAGTAGTATTGTGACAGGGGGTACCTACGAGCAGTACTTC. It translates to CASSIVTGGTYEQYF. The chain recombines TRBV19 with TRBJ2-7, with TRBD1 matching over 9 bases. Unmatched junction bases numbered 5, after V lost 3 bases and J lost 2 bases. Germline-derived CDR1 and CDR2 are LNHDA and SQIVND (reference sequence). CDR3 size: 15 residues.

The chain carries TRBV10-1 and TRBJ1-1; D is uncertain. Between the trimmed V and J ends, which lost 0 bases and 2 bases, there was a span of 4 bases. Germline V gene data show CDR1 as WNHNN and CDR2 as SYGVQD (reference sequence). The length of the CDR3 is 13 residues. CDR3 bases: TGCGCCAGCAGTGAGTCGGGCAACACTGAAGCTTTCTTT. Encoded protein: CASSESGNTEAFF.

This clone came up a few times. The chain carries TRBV4-1 and TRBJ1-2, with 9 positions matching TRBD1. With 0 bases clipped from V and 7 bases from J, the junction kept 12 bases outside the gene matches. Germline V gene lookup returns CDR1 MGHRA and CDR2 YSYEKL. This CDR3 spans 17 amino acids. In nucleotides, the CDR3 is TGCGCCAGCAGCCAAGAATTGGTAGGACAGGGGACATCTGGCTACACCTTC. Protein sequence: CASSQELVGQGTSGYTF.

Details on this clone: One junction end disagrees with the germline gene, perhaps due to a read error. The rearrangement uses TRBV5-4 and TRBJ2-7; 12 bases fit TRBD1. From germline, CDR1 is SGHNT and CDR2 YYREEE (reference sequence). The CDR3 spans 11 residues. The CDR3 protein is CASSRGQGALF. CDR3 DNA sequence: TGTGCCAGCAGCCGGGGACAGGGGGCATTATTC.

The rearrangement uses TRBV6-5 and TRBJ1-4; D gene ambiguous. V shed 2 bases and J shed 2 bases, with 9 bases lying between them. CDR1 is MNHEY and CDR2 is SVGAGI in the germline V gene. This CDR3 has 15 amino acids. CDR3 DNA sequence: TGTGCCAGCAGTTACAGTCGGCGGACTAATGAAAAACTGTTTTTT. This sequence encodes CASSYSRRTNEKLFF.

V is TRBV10-2 and J is TRBJ2-7; 11 bases fit TRBD1. The CDR3 runs to 15 residues. V shed 7 bases, J shed 5 bases, and the junction held 10 bases outside the gene matches. Per germline, CDR1 WSHSY and CDR2 SAAADI. The CDR3 DNA reads TGCGCCAGCACGGATCCGGGACAGGGGGGGAACGAGCAGTACTTC. This codes for CASTDPGQGGNEQYF.

The chain employs TRBV19 and TRBJ1-2, with a possible D match to TRBD1 (5 bases). This CDR3 contains 13 residues. Germline V gives CDR1 LNHDA, CDR2 SQIVND (reference sequence). V was clipped by 3 bases and J by 8 bases, with 13 bases between them. The CDR3 loop is CASSITAGEGYTF. The CDR3 DNA reads as TGTGCCAGTAGTATCACGGCGGGGGAAGGCTACACCTTC.

On this clone itself: Additional DNA sequences in this sample encode the identical CDR3. The chain has TRBV4-1 and TRBJ1-5; D remains unclear. Per the germline V gene, CDR1 is MGHRA and CDR2 is YSYEKL. V was cut by 0 bases and J by 2 bases, with 8 bases left in between. This CDR3 contains 15 residues. The CDR3 sequence is CASSQDWGGNQPQHF. DNA for the CDR3: TGCGCCAGCAGCCAAGATTGGGGAGGCAATCAGCCCCAGCATTTT.

The V and J genes are TRBV19 and TRBJ1-2, with D maybe TRBD1 (6 bases). Trimming pared 7 bases from V and 4 bases from J, leaving 7 bases between. The CDR3 spans 11 residues. From germline, CDR1 is LNHDA and CDR2 SQIVND (reference sequence). In DNA, the CDR3 is TGTGCCAGTACGGACAGCTATGGCTACACCTTC. It is translated as CASTDSYGYTF. Full variable domain (rest looked up from reference TRBV19 and TRBJ1-2): DGGITQSPKYLFRKEGQNVTLSCEQNLNHDAMYWYRQDPGQGLRLIYYSQIVNDFQKGDIAEGYSVSREKKESFPLTVTSAQKNPTAFYLCASTDSYGYTFGSGTRLTVV.

This CDR3 reads CASSLAAPGWETQYF. The CDR3 nucleotides are TGTGCCAGCAGCTTAGCAGCGCCAGGGTGGGAGACCCAGTACTTC. The J gene is TRBJ2-5, the V gene TRBV7-9; D may be TRBD1 (5 bases). Trimming left V 0 bases short and J 5 bases short, with 13 bases between. Germline loops: CDR1 SEHNR, CDR2 FQNEAQ (reference sequence). This CDR3 region has 15 residues.

The chain is built from TRBV28 and TRBJ2-7; 8 bases agree with TRBD1. V was pared by 3 bases and J by 4 bases, with 11 bases of the junction left unmatched. The V gene's germline CDR1 is MDHEN and CDR2 SYDVKM. There are 16 residues in the CDR3. The chain's CDR3 is CASSFHQGALVYEQYF. The DNA for the CDR3 is TGTGCCAGCAGTTTCCATCAGGGGGCGTTAGTATACGAGCAGTACTTC.

The J gene is TRBJ2-2, the V gene TRBV5-5, with 8 bases matching TRBD1. After removal of 1 base from V and 3 bases from J, the junction contained 5 bases not matched to a gene. Germline-derived CDR1 and CDR2 are SGHKS and YYEKEE (reference sequence). CDR3 length equals 16 residues. The CDR3 spells CASSLRQGAYTGELFF. For the CDR3, the DNA is TGTGCCAGCAGCTTGCGGCAGGGGGCTTACACCGGGGAGCTGTTTTTT.

V is TRBV2 and J is TRBJ2-5; D remains ambiguous. Germline V gives CDR1 SNHLY, CDR2 FYNNEI. This CDR3 is built from 12 residues. V was pared by 4 bases and J by 7 bases, with 10 bases between. The CDR3 DNA is TGTGCCAGCAGTGGTCAGTCAGGGACCCAGTACTTC. This translates into CASSGQSGTQYF. The entire variable domain, with the rest obtained from reference TRBV2 and TRBJ2-5, is as follows: EPEVTQTPSHQVTQMGQEVILRCVPISNHLYFYWYRQILGQKVEFLVSFYNNEISEKSEIFDDQFSVERPDGSNFTLKIRSTKLEDSAMYFCASSGQSGTQYFGPGTRLLVL.

This chain uses TRBV5-6 with TRBJ1-4; no firm D call. The germline CDR1 and CDR2 sequences are SGHDT and YYEEEE. V lost 0 bases to trimming and J lost 8 bases, with 14 bases between them. This CDR3 region has 15 residues. CDR3 amino acids: CASSLAGSSVEKLFF. The CDR3 nucleotides read TGTGCCAGCAGCTTGGCTGGTAGCAGTGTGGAAAAACTGTTTTTT.

The gene calls are TRBV5-4 and TRBJ2-1, with a possible D match to TRBD2 (6 bases). Germline loops: CDR1 SGHNT, CDR2 YYREEE (reference sequence). The CDR3 consists of 15 residues. V lost 0 bases and J lost 4, with 11 bases in between. The chain's CDR3 is CASSLGRDPYNEQFF. The DNA for the CDR3 is TGTGCCAGCAGCTTGGGGAGGGACCCTTACAATGAGCAGTTCTTC.

V gene TRBV27 combines with J gene TRBJ1-1; TRBD1 matches 7 bases. The germline V gene has CDR1 MNHEY and CDR2 SMNVEV (reference sequence). V gave up 5 bases and J gave up 8 bases; unmatched junction bases: 11. The length of the CDR3 is 14 residues. The CDR3 DNA reads TGTGCCAGCAGTCTCCTTACAGGGGTGGGGGAAGCTTTCTTT. This translates into CASSLLTGVGEAFF.